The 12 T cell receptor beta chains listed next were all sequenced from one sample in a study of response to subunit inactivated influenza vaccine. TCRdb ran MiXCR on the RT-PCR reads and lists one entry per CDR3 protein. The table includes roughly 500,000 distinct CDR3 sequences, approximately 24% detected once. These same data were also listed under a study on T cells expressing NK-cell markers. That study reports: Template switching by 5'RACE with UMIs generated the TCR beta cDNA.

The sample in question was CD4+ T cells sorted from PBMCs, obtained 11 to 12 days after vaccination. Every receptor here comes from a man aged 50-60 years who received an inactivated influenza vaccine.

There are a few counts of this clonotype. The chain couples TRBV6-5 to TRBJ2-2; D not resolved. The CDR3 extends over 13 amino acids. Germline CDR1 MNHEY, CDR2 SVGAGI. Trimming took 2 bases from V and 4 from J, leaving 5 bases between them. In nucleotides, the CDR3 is TGTGCCAGCAGTTACACTCGCACCGGGGAGCTGTTTTTT. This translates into CASSYTRTGELFF.

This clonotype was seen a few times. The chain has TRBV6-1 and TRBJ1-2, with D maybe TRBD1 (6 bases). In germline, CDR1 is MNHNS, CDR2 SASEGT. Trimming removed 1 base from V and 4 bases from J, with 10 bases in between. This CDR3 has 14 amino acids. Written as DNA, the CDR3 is TGTGCCAGCAGTGAAGGTGGGGGGCCCTATGGCTACACCTTC. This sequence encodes CASSEGGGPYGYTF.

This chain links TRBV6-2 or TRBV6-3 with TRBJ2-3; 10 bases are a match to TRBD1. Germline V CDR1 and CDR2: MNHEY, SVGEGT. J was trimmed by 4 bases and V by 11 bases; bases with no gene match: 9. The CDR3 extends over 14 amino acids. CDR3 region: CAGAAGQGPDTQYF. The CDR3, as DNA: TGTGCCGGAGCGGCGGGACAGGGGCCAGATACGCAGTATTTT.

CDR3 DNA: TGTGCCAGCAGCCAAGATGAAGCGGGGCTCACCGGGGAGCTGTTTTTT. As protein: CASSQDEAGLTGELFF. V and J are TRBV4-2 and TRBJ2-2, with TRBD2 identical over 7 bases. V was clipped by 0 bases and J by 4 bases; unmatched bases: 5. The CDR3 is made up of 16 amino acids. Germline CDR1 is LGHNA and CDR2 is YNFKEQ.

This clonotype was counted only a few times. This CDR3 is CASRGELGTQYF. The CDR3 DNA follows: TGTGCCAGTAGGGGAGAGCTGGGCACGCAGTATTTT. The V gene is TRBV6-4, the J gene TRBJ2-3, with D tentatively TRBD1 or TRBD2 (5 bases each). CDR3 length: 12 residues. Germline CDR1 MRHNA, CDR2 SNTAGT. With 9 bases removed from V and 9 bases from J, the gap between germline ends came to 16 bases.

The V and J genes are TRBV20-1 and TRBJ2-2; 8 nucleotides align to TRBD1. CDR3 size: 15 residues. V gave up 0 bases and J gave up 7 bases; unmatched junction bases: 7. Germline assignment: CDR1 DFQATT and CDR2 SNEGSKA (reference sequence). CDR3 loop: CSARDARGPSGELFF. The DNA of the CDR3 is TGCAGTGCTAGAGATGCCAGGGGGCCGAGCGGGGAGCTGTTTTTT.

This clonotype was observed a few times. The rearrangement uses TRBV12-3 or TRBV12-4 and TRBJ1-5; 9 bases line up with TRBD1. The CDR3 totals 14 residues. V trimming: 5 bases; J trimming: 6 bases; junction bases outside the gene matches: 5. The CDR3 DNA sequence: TGTGCCAGCAGTCCCACAGGGGGCCGTCAGCCCCAGCATTTT. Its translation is CASSPTGGRQPQHF.

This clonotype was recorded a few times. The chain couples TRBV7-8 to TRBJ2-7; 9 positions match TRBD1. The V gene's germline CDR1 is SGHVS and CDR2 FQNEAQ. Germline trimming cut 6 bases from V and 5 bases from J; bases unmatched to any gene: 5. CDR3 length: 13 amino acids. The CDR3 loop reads CASSRDRVDEQYF. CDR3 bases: TGTGCCAGCAGTCGGGACAGGGTGGACGAGCAGTACTTC.

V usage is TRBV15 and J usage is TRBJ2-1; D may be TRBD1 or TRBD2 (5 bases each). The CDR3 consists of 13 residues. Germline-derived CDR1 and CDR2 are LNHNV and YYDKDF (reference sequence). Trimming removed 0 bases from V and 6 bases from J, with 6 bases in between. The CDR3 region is CATSRDGGNEQFF. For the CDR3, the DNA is TGTGCCACCAGCAGAGATGGGGGCAATGAGCAGTTCTTC.

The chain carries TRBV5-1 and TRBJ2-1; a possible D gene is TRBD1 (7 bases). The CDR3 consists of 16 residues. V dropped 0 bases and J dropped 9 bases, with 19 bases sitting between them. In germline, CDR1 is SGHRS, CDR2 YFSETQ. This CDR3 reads CASSLGIAGQLGEQFF. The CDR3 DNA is TGCGCCAGCAGCTTGGGGATTGCGGGACAGTTGGGTGAGCAGTTCTTC.

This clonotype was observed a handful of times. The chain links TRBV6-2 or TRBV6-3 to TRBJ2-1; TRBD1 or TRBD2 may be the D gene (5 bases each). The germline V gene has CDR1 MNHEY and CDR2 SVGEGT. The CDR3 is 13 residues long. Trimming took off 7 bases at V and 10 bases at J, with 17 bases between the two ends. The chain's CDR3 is CASNLQRSGEQFF. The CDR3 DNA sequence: TGTGCCAGCAATTTGCAGCGGTCAGGGGAGCAGTTCTTC.

The CDR3 coding sequence is TGTGCCAGCAGTTTATACAACAGGGGAGGAAAGACCCAGTACTTC. Residues: CASSLYNRGGKTQYF. V and J are TRBV28 and TRBJ2-5; D may be TRBD1 (7 bases). CDR1 is MDHEN, CDR2 SYDVKM, per germline. The CDR3 sequence is 15 residues long. Trimming took 1 base from V and 6 from J, leaving 15 bases between them.